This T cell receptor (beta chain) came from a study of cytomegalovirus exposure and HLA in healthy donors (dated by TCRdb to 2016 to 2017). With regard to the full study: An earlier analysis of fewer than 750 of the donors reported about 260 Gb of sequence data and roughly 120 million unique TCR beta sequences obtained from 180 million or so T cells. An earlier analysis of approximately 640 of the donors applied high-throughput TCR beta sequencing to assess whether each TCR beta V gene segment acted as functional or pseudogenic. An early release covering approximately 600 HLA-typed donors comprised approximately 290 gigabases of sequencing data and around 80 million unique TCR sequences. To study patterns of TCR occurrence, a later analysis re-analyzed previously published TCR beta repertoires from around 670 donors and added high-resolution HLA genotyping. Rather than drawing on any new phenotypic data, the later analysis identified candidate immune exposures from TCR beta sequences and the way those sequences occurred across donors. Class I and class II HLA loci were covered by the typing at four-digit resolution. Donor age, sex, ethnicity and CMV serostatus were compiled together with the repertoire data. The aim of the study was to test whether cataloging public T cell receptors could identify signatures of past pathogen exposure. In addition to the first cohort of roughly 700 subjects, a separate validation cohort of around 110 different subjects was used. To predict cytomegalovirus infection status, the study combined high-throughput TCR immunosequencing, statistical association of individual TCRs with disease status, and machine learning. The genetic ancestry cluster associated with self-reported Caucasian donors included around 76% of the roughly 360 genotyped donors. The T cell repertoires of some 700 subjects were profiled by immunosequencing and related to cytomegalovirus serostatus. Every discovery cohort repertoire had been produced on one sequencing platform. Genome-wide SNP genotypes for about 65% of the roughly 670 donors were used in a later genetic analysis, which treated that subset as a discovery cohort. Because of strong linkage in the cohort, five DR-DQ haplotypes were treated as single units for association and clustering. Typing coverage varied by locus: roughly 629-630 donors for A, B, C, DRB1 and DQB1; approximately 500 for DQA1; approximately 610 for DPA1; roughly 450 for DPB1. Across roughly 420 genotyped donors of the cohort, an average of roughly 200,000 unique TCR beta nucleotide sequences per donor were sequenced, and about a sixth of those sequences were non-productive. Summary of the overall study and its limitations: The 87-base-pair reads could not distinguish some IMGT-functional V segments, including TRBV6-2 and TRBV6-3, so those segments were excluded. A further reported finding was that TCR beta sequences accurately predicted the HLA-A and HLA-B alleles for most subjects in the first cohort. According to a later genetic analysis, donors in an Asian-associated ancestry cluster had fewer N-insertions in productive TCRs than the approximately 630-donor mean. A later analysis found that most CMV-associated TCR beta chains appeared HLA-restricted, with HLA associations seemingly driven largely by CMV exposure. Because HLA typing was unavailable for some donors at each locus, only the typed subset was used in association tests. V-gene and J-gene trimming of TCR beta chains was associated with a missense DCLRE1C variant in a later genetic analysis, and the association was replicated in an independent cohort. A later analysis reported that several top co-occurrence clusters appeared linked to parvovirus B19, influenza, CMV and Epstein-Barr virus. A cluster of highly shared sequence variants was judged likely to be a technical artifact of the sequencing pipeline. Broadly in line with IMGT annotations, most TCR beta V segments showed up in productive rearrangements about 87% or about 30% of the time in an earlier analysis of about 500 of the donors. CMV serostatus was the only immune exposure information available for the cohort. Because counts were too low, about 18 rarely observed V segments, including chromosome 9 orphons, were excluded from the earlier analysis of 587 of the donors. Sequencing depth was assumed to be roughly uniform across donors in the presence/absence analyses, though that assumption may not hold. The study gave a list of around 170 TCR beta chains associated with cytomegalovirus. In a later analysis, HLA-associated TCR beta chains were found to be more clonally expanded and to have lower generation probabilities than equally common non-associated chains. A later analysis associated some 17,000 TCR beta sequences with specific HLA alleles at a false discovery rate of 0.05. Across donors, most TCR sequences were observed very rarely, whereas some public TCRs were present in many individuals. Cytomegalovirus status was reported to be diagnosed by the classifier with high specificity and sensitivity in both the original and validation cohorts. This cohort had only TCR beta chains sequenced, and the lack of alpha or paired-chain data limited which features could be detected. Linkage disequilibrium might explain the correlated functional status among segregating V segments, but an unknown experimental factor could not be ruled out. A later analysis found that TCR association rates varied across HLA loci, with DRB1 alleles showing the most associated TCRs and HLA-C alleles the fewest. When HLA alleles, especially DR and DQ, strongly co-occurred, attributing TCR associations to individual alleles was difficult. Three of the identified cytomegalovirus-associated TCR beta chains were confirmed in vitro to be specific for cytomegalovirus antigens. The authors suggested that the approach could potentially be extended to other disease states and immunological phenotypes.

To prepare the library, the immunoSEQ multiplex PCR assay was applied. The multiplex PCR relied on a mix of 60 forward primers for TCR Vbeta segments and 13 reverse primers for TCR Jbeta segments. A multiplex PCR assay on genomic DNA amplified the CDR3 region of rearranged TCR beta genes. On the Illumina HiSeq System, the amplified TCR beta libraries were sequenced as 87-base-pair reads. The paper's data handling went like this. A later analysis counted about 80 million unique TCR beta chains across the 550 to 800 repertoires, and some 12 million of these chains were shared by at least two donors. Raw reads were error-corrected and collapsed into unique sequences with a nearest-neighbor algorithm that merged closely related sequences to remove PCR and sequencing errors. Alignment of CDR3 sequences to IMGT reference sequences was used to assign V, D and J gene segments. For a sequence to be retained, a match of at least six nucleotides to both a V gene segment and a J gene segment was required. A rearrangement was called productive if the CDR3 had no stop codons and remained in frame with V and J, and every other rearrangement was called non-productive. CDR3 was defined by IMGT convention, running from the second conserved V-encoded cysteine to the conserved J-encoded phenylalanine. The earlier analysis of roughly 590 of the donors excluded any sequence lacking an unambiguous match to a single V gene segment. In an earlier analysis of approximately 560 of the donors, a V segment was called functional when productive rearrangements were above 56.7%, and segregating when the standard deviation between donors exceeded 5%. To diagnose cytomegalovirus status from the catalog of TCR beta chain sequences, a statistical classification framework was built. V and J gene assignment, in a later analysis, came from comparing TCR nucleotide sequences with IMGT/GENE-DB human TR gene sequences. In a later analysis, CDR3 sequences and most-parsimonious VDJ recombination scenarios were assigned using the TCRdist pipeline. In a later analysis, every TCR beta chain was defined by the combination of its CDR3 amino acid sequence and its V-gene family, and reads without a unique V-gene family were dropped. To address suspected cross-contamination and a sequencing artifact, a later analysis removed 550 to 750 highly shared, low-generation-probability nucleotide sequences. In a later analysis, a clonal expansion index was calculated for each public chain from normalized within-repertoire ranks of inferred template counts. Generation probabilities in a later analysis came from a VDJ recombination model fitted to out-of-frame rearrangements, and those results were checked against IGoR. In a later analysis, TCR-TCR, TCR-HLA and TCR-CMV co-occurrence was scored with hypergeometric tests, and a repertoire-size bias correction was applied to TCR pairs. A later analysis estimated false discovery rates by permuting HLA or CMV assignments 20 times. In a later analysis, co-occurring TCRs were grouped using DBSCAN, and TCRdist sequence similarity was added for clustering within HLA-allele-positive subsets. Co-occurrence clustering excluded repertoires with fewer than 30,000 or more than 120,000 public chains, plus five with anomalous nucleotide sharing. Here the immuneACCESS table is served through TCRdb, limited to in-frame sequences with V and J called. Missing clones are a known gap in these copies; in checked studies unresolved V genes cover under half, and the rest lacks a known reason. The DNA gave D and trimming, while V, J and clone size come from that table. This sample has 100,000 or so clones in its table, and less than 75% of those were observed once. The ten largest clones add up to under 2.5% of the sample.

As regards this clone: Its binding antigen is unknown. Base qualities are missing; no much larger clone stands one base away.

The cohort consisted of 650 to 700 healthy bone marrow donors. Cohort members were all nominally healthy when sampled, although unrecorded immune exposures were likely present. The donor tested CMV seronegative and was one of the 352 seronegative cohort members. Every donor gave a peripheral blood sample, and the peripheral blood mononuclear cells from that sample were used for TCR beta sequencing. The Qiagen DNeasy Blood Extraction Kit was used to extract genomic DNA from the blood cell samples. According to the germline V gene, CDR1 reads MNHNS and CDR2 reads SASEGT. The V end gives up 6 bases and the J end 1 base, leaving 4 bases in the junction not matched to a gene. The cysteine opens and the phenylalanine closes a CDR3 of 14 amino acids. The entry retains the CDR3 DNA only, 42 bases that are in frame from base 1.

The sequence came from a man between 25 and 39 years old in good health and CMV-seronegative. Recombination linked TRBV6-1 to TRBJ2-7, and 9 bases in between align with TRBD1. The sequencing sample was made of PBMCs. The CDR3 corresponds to CASRTGTGSYEQYF. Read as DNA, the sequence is TGTGCCAGCAGGACCGGGACAGGGTCCTACGAGCAGTACTTC.